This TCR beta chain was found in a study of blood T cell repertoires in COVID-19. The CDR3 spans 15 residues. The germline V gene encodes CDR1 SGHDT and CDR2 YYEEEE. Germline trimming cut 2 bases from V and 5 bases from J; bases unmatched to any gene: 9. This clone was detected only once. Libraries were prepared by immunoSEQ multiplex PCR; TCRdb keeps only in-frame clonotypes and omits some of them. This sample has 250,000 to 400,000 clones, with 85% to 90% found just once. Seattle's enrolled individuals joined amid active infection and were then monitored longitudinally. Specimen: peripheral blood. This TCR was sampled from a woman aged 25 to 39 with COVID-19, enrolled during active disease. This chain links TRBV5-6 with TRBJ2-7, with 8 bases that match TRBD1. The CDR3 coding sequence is TGTGCCAGCAGCTTCTGGACAGGGCAGTTTGACGAGCAGTACTTC. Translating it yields CASSFWTGQFDEQYF.